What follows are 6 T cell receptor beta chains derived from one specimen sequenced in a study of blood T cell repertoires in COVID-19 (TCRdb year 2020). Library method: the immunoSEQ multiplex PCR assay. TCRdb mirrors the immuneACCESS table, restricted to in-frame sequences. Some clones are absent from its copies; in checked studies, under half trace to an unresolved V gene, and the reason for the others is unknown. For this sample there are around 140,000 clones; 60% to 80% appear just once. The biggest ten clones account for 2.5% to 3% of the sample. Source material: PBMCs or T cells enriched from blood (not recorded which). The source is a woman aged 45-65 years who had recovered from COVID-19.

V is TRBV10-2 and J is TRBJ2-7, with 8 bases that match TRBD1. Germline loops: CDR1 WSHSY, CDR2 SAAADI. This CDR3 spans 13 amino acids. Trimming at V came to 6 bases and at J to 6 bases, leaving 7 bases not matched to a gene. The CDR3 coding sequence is TGCGCCAGCAGAAGGGCACAGGGGGGCGAGCAGTACTTC. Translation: CASRRAQGGEQYF.

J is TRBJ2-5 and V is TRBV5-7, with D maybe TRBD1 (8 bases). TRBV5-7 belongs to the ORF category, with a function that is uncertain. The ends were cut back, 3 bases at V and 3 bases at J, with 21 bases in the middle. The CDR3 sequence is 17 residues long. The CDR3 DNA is TGTGCCAGCAGCTCCAATTCCGTCACAGGGGGGGAAGAGACCCAGTACTTC. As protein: CASSSNSVTGGEETQYF.

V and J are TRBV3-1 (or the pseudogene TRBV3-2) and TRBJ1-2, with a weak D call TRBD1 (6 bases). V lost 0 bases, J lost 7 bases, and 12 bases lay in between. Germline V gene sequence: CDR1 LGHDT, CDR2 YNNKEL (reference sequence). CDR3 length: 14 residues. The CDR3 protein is CASSQDGGAGGYTF. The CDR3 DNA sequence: TGTGCCAGCAGCCAAGATGGGGGGGCAGGTGGCTACACCTTC.

CDR3 nucleotides: TGTGCCAGCAGCAGACTAGCGGGAGGGTACGAGCAGTACTTC. Encoded protein: CASSRLAGGYEQYF. This chain joins TRBV7-8 and TRBJ2-7, with TRBD2 matching 14 bases. V gave up 5 bases and J gave up 4 bases; unmatched junction bases: 1. Germline V gene data show CDR1 as SGHVS and CDR2 as FQNEAQ. The CDR3 is 14 amino acids.

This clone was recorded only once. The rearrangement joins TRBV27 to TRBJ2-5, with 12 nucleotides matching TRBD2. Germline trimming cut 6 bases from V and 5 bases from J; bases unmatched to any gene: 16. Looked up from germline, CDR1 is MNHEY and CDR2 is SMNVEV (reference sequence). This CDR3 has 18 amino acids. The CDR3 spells CASSGTGASGRALETQYF. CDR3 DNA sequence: TGTGCCAGCAGCGGGACAGGGGCTAGCGGGAGGGCCCTGGAGACCCAGTACTTC.

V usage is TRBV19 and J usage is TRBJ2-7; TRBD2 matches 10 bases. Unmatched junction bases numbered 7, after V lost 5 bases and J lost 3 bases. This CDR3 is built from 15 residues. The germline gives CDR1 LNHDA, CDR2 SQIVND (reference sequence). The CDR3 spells CASSFGTSAIYEQYF. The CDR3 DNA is TGTGCCAGTAGTTTCGGGACTAGCGCGATCTACGAGCAGTACTTC.